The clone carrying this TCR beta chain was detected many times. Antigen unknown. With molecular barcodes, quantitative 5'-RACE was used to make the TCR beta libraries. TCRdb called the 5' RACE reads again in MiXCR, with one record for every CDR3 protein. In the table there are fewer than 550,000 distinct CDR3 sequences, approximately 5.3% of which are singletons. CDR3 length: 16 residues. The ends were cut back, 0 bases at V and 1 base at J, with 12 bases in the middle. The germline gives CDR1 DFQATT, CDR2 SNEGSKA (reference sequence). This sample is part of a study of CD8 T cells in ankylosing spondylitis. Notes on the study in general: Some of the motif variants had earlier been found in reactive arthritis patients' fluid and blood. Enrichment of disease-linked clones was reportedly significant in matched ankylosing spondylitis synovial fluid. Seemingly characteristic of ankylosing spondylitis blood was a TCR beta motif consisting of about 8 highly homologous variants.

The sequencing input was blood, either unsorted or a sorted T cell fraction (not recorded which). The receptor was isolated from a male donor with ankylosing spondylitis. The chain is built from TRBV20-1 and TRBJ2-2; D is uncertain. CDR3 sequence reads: CSARDTLWGNTGELFF. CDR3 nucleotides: TGCAGTGCTAGAGATACCCTATGGGGGAACACCGGGGAGCTGTTTTTT.